This TCR beta chain is drawn from a study of T cell repertoires in cytomegalovirus infection. Study as a whole: CMV epitopes used comprised recently identified HLA-C-restricted ones and well-studied HLA-B-restricted ones. From public TCR beta signatures came an indication of both CMV infection and matching HLA type. Study findings and constraints: Based on cumulative public TCR beta family frequency, carriers of CMV plus the relevant HLA were identified. Clonotype analysis showed dominance of the ex vivo response by HLA-C-restricted CMV-specific TCR beta clonotypes.

A remark on this clonotype: What it recognizes is unknown.

J was trimmed by 4 bases and V by 7 bases; bases with no gene match: 6. CDR3 length: 13 residues. Germline CDR1 is ENHRY and CDR2 is SYGVKD. TCRdb ran MiXCR on the reads and lists one entry per CDR3 protein. The sample lists approximately 350,000 distinct CDR3 sequences; about 35% were seen once. The V and J genes are TRBV10-3 and TRBJ1-2, with 7 bases lining up with TRBD1. The starting material was cultured PBMCs, obtained from culture after CMV antigen stimulation. This sequence originates from a human donor in good health (CMV status not recorded). Some clones in this sample may be carry-over from other donors' samples. CDR3 in DNA: TGTGCCATCAACGGACAGGCGAGCTATGGCTACACCTTC. Amino acid sequence: CAINGQASYGYTF.